The source of this T cell receptor beta chain is a study of response to subunit inactivated influenza vaccine. Study outcomes and limitations: The authors proposed limited new T cell recruitment per seasonal influenza vaccination.

With 6 bases removed from V and 7 bases from J, the gap between germline ends came to 15 bases. This CDR3 region has 13 residues. Germline CDR1 and CDR2: SGHTA and FQGTGA. About this clonotype itself: Its antigen is not known.

TCRdb used MiXCR to reprocess the RT-PCR reads, holding one entry per CDR3 protein. Among around 650,000 distinct CDR3 sequences listed, approximately 14% were seen once. This material consisted of PBMCs from blood, taken 11 to 12 days after vaccination. This sequence originates from a man over 45 who received an inactivated influenza vaccine. This chain uses TRBV7-3 with TRBJ1-1, with D perhaps matching TRBD1 (5 bases). The CDR3 reads CASRGPGGGEAFF. In DNA, the CDR3 is TGTGCCAGCAGGGGACCGGGGGGTGGTGAAGCTTTCTTT.